This T cell receptor beta chain came from a study of T cells in Graves' hyperthyroidism and ophthalmopathy. Study background: Specimen type is peripheral blood, collected at initial diagnosis prior to any treatment.

General study points: Clonotypes that were expanded in thyroid above 0.001 mostly appeared in blood too.

Exclusion of a patient resulted from uncontrolled infection, other autoimmune disease, pregnancy or lactation. The source of the PBMCs was over 8.5 ml of fresh peripheral blood. A single count supports this clonotype. Its specificity is unknown. One end of the junction is discordant with germline, which a read error may explain. There were TCR beta CDR3 regions amplified from RNA transcripts. The TCR CDR3 first-round RT-PCR relied on the HTBI primer set. A single record per CDR3 protein comes from TCRdb applying MiXCR to the multiplex PCR reads. In the table there are some 690,000 distinct CDR3 sequences, around 15% of which are singletons. The sequence was obtained from a man in his fifties with Graves' hyperthyroidism. The sequencing input was blood.

CDR3 sequence: CASSQDSAGGSTDAQYF. The DNA for the CDR3 is TGCGCCAGCAGCCAAGATTCAGCGGGAGGGAGCACAGATGCGCAGTATTTT. This chain uses TRBV4-3 with TRBJ2-3; 10 bases agree with TRBD2. There are 17 residues in the CDR3. Germline CDR1 LGHNA, CDR2 YSLEER.